Listed below are T cell receptor beta chains from one sample, sequenced in a study of blood T cell dynamics during melanoma immunotherapy. The method was immunoSEQ multiplex PCR; TCRdb's version includes in-frame clones alone and lacks a portion of them. The sample shows several thousand clones, more than 75% of them seen only once. The sequences come from blood, collected from a patient treated with checkpoint blockade. Every receptor here comes from a human donor with melanoma. Both conserved end residues are part of each CDR3. The D gene is left open where the match is weak. Expanded clones get a size class; other rows say once, few or many, or leave the size out.

NA	TRBJ2-1	TRBV4-2	TRBD2	TGTGCCAGCAGCCAAGATGGGACTAGCGCCTACAATGAGCAGTTCTTC	CASSQDGTSAYNEQFF
NA	TRBJ2-2	TRBV11-1	NA	TGTGCCAGCACCTCAGGGACGCTTCGGACCGGGGAGCTGTTTTTT	CASTSGTLRTGELFF
NA	TRBJ1-1	TRBV4-2	NA	TGTGCCAGCAGCCAACAGTCGACCACTGAAGCTTTCTTT	CASSQQSTTEAFF
NA	TRBJ2-1	TRBV7-7	TRBD1	TGTGCCAGCAGCCCACAGGGGTACAATGAGCAGTTCTTC	CASSPQGYNEQFF
NA	TRBJ1-5	TRBV4-1	NA	TGCGCCAGCAGCCAAGATGCGTCGAGCGGGAATCAGCCCCAGCATTTT	CASSQDASSGNQPQHF
NA	TRBJ2-3	TRBV14	TRBD1	TGTGCCAGCAGCCGGGACAGGGGGGATACGCAGTATTTT	CASSRDRGDTQYF
NA	TRBJ2-7	TRBV7-2	NA	TGTGCCAGCAGCTTAGACGTATCCTACGAGCAGTACTTC	CASSLDVSYEQYF
NA	TRBJ1-3	TRBV7-8	NA	TGTGCCAGCAGCTCCGGGCGGTCGGGAGGAAACACCATATATTTT	CASSSGRSGGNTIYF
NA	TRBJ1-6	TRBV28	NA	TGTGCCAGCAGACCGACCCGGGAAAGGCTCCACTTT	CASRPTRERLHF
NA	TRBJ2-3	TRBV2	TRBD2	TGTGCCAGCAGCGATCCGGGACTAGCGGGGGGGGGACTAGGTACGCAGTATTTT	CASSDPGLAGGGLGTQYF
NA	TRBJ2-2	TRBV5-6	TRBD1	TGTGCCAGCAGCGGAGAGACAGGGGCTAACACCGGGGAGCTGTTTTTT	CASSGETGANTGELFF
few	TRBJ2-2	TRBV11-2	NA	TGTGCCAGCAGCCCGGACTTATCGAACACCGGGGAGCTGTTTTTT	CASSPDLSNTGELFF
NA	TRBJ2-3	TRBV10-1	NA	TGCGCCAGCAGCTCAGGGGGTCGTCTGGCGGGAGAATCCAGAGATACGCAGTATTTT	CASSSGGRLAGESRDTQYF
NA	TRBJ1-2	TRBV28	NA	TGTGCCAGCAGGCAGACAGGCTATGGCTACACCTTC	CASRQTGYGYTF
NA	TRBJ1-2	TRBV7-9	NA	TGTGCCAGCAGCCATATCCGTCGACAGGAGTCCTATGGCTACACCTTC	CASSHIRRQESYGYTF
NA	TRBJ1-2	TRBV5-6	NA	TGTGCCAGCAGCTTGCTTAACTATGGCTACACCTTC	CASSLLNYGYTF
NA	TRBJ2-6	TRBV4-2	TRBD1	TGTGCCAGCAGCCGACAGGGATACCCTGGGGCCAACGTCCTGACTTTC	CASSRQGYPGANVLTF
NA	TRBJ2-5	TRBV18	TRBD2	TGTGCCAGCTCACGCCTGCGGGAGGCCCAAGAGACCCAGTACTTC	CASSRLREAQETQYF
NA	TRBJ2-3	TRBV5-4	TRBD2	TGTGCCAGCAGAGGGCTAGCGGGGGGTACTAGCACAGATACGCAGTATTTT	CASRGLAGGTSTDTQYF
NA	TRBJ1-1	TRBV19	NA	TGTGCCAGTAGTCCCACACCGAGCACTGAAGCTTTCTTT	CASSPTPSTEAFF
once	TRBJ2-1	TRBV27	NA	TGTGCCAGCAGTTCCCTTGGCGGAGCCTACAATGAGCAGTTCTTC	CASSSLGGAYNEQFF
NA	TRBJ2-1	TRBV29-1	TRBD1	TGCAGCGTTGGACAGGGGGCTTTCAATGAGCAGTTCTTC	CSVGQGAFNEQFF
few	TRBJ1-1	TRBV5-1	NA	TGCGCCAGCAGCTTGGGGGGGCGGGGTATCACTGAAGCTTTCTTT	CASSLGGRGITEAFF
NA	TRBJ1-2	TRBV28	NA	TGTGCCAGCAGCCTGAGGACATCCAATGGCTACACCTTC	CASSLRTSNGYTF
NA	TRBJ2-5	TRBV7-9	TRBD2	TGTGCCAGCAGCTCGGGACTAGCTTTAGAGACCCAGTACTTC	CASSSGLALETQYF
NA	TRBJ2-3	TRBV2	TRBD1	TGTGCCAGTGGACAGGGGGCAGATACGCAGTATTTT	CASGQGADTQYF
few	TRBJ1-1	TRBV10-3	NA	TGTGCCATCAGTGACCCCAGTATGAACACTGAAGCTTTCTTT	CAISDPSMNTEAFF
few	TRBJ1-4	TRBV4-1	NA	TGCGCCAGCAGCCAAGCCGGGACTAGGGATGAAAAACTGTTTTTT	CASSQAGTRDEKLFF
once	TRBJ2-7	TRBV29-1	NA	TGCAGCGTTGAAAAGGGGGAAAGGTCTAACGAGCAGTACTTC	CSVEKGERSNEQYF
NA	TRBJ1-4	TRBV7-9	TRBD1	TGTGCCAGCAGCTTAGTCGGGACAGGGACCATCGGGCGTGAAAAACTGTTTTTT	CASSLVGTGTIGREKLFF
NA	TRBJ2-7	TRBV28	TRBD2	TGTGCCAGCGGGGGGGGAGGATACGAGCAGTACTTC	CASGGGGYEQYF
once	TRBJ1-5	TRBV19	TRBD1	TGTGCCAGTAGAGCCGGGACAGGGGGCGTTAGCAATCAGCCCCAGCATTTT	CASRAGTGGVSNQPQHF
NA	TRBJ2-2	TRBV7-9	NA	TGTGCCAGCAGCTTAGGGGCATCCTATGCCGGGGAGCTGTTTTTT	CASSLGASYAGELFF
NA	TRBJ2-3	TRBV23-1	TRBD1	TGCGCCAGAAAGCCCGGAGCAGGGGGTACAGATACGCAGTATTTT	CARKPGAGGTDTQYF
NA	TRBJ2-5	TRBV7-9	NA	TGTGCCAGCAGCTTAGAGGCGGGGAGAGAGACCCAGTACTTC	CASSLEAGRETQYF
NA	TRBJ1-5	TRBV2	NA	TGTGCCAGCAGCTCGGACAGTCCCAATCAGCCCCAGCATTTT	CASSSDSPNQPQHF
once	TRBJ2-7	TRBV6-1	NA	TGTGCCAGCGAGGGGTACTACGAGCAGTACTTC	CASEGYYEQYF
NA	TRBJ2-1	TRBV2	NA	TGTGCCAGCACCGGGGAGGCCAATGAGCAGTTCTTC	CASTGEANEQFF
NA	TRBJ2-2	TRBV10-1	NA	TGCGCCAGCAGGGTTAGACAGAACACCGGGGAGCTGTTTTTT	CASRVRQNTGELFF
NA	TRBJ2-5	TRBV5-4	NA	TGTGCCAGCAGCTTGGGAGCGGAAGAGACCCAGTACTTC	CASSLGAEETQYF
NA	TRBJ1-2	TRBV2	TRBD1	TGTGCCAGCAAGCGGGGACAGGGGGTTTTTGGCTACACCTTC	CASKRGQGVFGYTF
NA	TRBJ2-6	TRBV28	NA	TGTGCCAGCAGTTTTAGGGGAACTGGGGCCAACGTCCTGACTTTC	CASSFRGTGANVLTF
NA	TRBJ2-1	TRBV5-6	NA	TGTGCCAGCAGCGCGCAGGTAGTCGATGAGCAGTTCTTC	CASSAQVVDEQFF
NA	TRBJ2-2	TRBV5-1	NA	TGCGCCAGCAGCGGAAGCCGGGGCAAGGACACCGGGGAGCTGTTTTTT	CASSGSRGKDTGELFF
NA	TRBJ2-7	TRBV5-5	NA	TGTGCCAGCAGCCCGGGGGACTTCCCCATCTACGAGCAGTACTTC	CASSPGDFPIYEQYF
NA	TRBJ2-7	TRBV19	NA	TGTGCCAGTAGCGCATCCGGCCAGGGCCGGGGAGAGCAGTACTTC	CASSASGQGRGEQYF
NA	TRBJ2-1	TRBV18	NA	TGTGCCAGCTCACTACAGGGTGCCGTGGCCTACAATGAGCAGTTCTTC	CASSLQGAVAYNEQFF
NA	TRBJ1-6	TRBV5-1	NA	TGCGCCAGCAGGCAGACAACAGGAAGCTCCTATAATTCACCCCTCCACTTT	CASRQTTGSSYNSPLHF
NA	TRBJ1-4	TRBV10-1	TRBD1	TGCGCCAGCAGTGACCAGGCAGGGGGCGAAGGTGAAAAACTGTTTTTT	CASSDQAGGEGEKLFF
NA	TRBJ1-2	TRBV25-1	NA	TGTGCCAGCAGTGAATCTACATCCCCCTATGGCTACACCTTC	CASSESTSPYGYTF
NA	TRBJ1-2	TRBV2	NA	TGTGCCAGCGAGCTGAACTATGGCTACACCTTC	CASELNYGYTF
NA	TRBJ2-4	TRBV7-8	NA	TGTGCCAGCAGCTTAGGGGGGCCCAAAAACATTCAGTACTTC	CASSLGGPKNIQYF
NA	TRBJ2-7	TRBV6-6	TRBD1	TGTGCCAGCAGCTCCGGGACAGGGCCTCCCTACGAGCAGTACTTC	CASSSGTGPPYEQYF
NA	TRBJ2-7	TRBV11-2	NA	TGTGCCAGCAGCCCAATCAAGGGGTTGCACGAGCAGTACTTC	CASSPIKGLHEQYF
few	TRBJ1-4	TRBV30	NA	TGTGCCTGGAATGAGGGTAATAATGAAAAACTGTTTTTT	CAWNEGNNEKLFF